Sequencing of this T cell receptor beta chain was carried out in a study of vaccination effects on CD4 cells after COVID-19. ViraFEST used viral peptide pools to expand antigen-specific CD4+ T cells before sequencing. It was after more than 8 days of culture that CD4+ T cells were isolated. According to PCR results, the person was infected with SARS-CoV-2 between March and December 2020. The culture medium for about 2 million PBMC per well included roughly 10 IU/ml IL-2 and around 10 ug/ml peptides. TCRdb keeps only in-frame clones here, not all; method: immunoSEQ multiplex PCR. The sample lists tens of thousands of clones, more than 70% occurring once. This clone was seen only once. Its specificity is unknown. Trimming took 5 bases from V and 3 from J, leaving 13 bases between them. Germline V gene sequence: CDR1 SEHNR, CDR2 FQNEAQ (reference sequence). There are 14 residues in the CDR3.

The sequencing here drew on CD4+ T cells from PBMCs cultured with a peptide pool, taken before COVID-19 vaccination. The chain combines TRBV7-9 with TRBJ1-2, with D perhaps matching TRBD1 (6 bases). This clonotype was sampled from a human donor who had a prior SARS-CoV-2 infection. CDR3 amino acids: CASSPRGGDYGYTF. CDR3 DNA: TGTGCCAGCAGCCCCCGAGGGGGGGACTATGGCTACACCTTC.